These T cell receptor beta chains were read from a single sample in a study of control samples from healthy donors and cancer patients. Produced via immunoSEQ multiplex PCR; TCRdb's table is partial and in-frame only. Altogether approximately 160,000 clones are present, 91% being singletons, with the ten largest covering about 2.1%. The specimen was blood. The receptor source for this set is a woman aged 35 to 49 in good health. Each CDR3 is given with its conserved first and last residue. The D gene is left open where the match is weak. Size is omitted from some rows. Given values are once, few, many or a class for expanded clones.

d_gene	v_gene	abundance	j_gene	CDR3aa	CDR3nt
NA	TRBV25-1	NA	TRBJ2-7	CASSELGTYEQYF	TGTGCCAGCAGTGAACTTGGGACCTACGAGCAGTACTTC
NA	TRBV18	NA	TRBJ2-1	CASQPSRGNEQFF	TGTGCCAGCCAACCCTCCCGGGGAAATGAGCAGTTCTTC
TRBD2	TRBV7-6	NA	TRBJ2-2	CASSLLSGGADTGELFF	TGTGCCAGCAGCTTACTGAGCGGGGGGGCGGACACCGGGGAGCTGTTTTTT
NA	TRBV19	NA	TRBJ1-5	CASGLGGQPQHF	TGTGCCAGTGGCCTTGGCGGTCAGCCCCAGCATTTT
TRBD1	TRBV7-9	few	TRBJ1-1	CASSTRDRGQSEAFF	TGTGCCAGCAGCACTCGGGACAGGGGGCAGAGTGAAGCTTTCTTT
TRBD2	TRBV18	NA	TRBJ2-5	CASSPSGGAETQYF	TGTGCCAGCTCACCATCGGGGGGGGCTGAGACCCAGTACTTC
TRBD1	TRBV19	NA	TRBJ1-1	CASSDRGRGTEAFF	TGTGCCAGTAGCGACAGGGGACGGGGCACTGAAGCTTTCTTT
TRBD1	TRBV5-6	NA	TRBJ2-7	CAGSRETGGDEQYF	TGTGCCGGCAGCCGAGAGACAGGGGGCGACGAGCAGTACTTC
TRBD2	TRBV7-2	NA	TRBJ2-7	CASSLVPGGLNYEQYF	TGTGCCAGCAGCTTAGTGCCGGGGGGGCTCAACTACGAGCAGTACTTC
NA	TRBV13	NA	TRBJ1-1	CASSFGYFAEAFF	TGTGCCAGCAGCTTCGGGTATTTCGCTGAAGCTTTCTTT
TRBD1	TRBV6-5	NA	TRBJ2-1	CASGQGNEQFF	TGTGCCAGCGGACAGGGAAATGAGCAGTTCTTC
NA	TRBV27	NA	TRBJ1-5	CASSLSMNSNQPQHF	TGTGCCAGCAGTTTATCGATGAATAGCAATCAGCCCCAGCATTTT
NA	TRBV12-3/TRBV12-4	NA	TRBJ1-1	CASGWAVEAFF	TGTGCCAGTGGGTGGGCCGTGGAAGCTTTCTTT
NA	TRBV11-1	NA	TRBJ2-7	CASSLGANLEQYF	TGTGCCAGCAGCTTAGGTGCGAACCTGGAGCAGTACTTC
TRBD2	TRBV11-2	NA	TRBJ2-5	CASRPDRDLEGGETQYF	TGTGCCAGCAGACCAGACAGAGACTTGGAGGGAGGGGAGACCCAGTACTTC
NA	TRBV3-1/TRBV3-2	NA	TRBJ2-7	CASSARTAPYEQYF	TGTGCCAGCAGCGCCCGGACAGCCCCCTACGAGCAGTACTTC
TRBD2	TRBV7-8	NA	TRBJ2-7	CASSFGASGAYEQYF	TGTGCCAGCAGCTTCGGGGCTAGCGGGGCCTACGAGCAGTACTTC
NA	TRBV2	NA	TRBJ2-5	CASRGATETQYF	TGTGCCAGCAGGGGGGCGACCGAGACCCAGTACTTC
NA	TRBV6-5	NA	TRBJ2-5	CASATASGTQYF	TGTGCGAGCGCGACAGCCAGTGGGACCCAGTACTTC
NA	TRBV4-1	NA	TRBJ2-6	CASSGRTPSSGANVLTF	TGCGCCAGCAGCGGAAGGACACCTAGCTCTGGGGCCAACGTCCTGACTTTC
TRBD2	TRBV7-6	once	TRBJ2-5	CASSLSLGSGGLQETQYF	TGTGCCAGCAGCCTCTCCTTGGGGAGCGGGGGCCTCCAAGAGACCCAGTACTTC
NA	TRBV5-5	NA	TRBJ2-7	CASSPGSPYEQYF	TGTGCCAGCAGCCCCGGGTCTCCTTACGAGCAGTACTTC
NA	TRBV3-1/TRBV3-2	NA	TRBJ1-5	CASSPGGNQPQHF	TGTGCCAGCAGCCCTGGGGGCAATCAGCCCCAGCATTTT
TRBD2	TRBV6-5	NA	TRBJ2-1	CASSRLAGVRDEQFF	TGTGCCAGCAGTCGACTAGCGGGGGTTAGAGATGAGCAGTTCTTC
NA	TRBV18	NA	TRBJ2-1	CASSTGTTQVHEQFF	TGTGCCAGCTCAACGGGGACAACCCAAGTCCATGAGCAGTTCTTC
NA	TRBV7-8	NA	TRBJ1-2	CASRERRGAGRYGYTF	TGTGCCAGCCGCGAGAGGAGGGGGGCAGGAAGGTATGGCTACACCTTC
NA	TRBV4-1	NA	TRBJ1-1	CASSLLDGLEAFF	TGCGCCAGCAGCCTATTAGACGGATTAGAAGCTTTCTTT
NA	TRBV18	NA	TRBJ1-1	CASSPTRGGKTEAFF	TGTGCCAGCTCACCGACAAGGGGGGGAAAGACTGAAGCTTTCTTT
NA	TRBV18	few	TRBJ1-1	CASSPSGANTEAFF	TGTGCCAGCTCACCATCGGGTGCGAACACTGAAGCTTTCTTT
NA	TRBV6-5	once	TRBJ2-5	CASIGWAGETQYF	TGTGCCAGCATCGGATGGGCGGGCGAGACCCAGTACTTC
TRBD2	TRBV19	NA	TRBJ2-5	CASSRSGGPGETQYF	TGTGCCAGTAGTAGGAGCGGGGGGCCAGGGGAGACCCAGTACTTC
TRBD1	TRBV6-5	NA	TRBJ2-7	CASSYRDRAYEQYF	TGTGCCAGCAGTTACCGCGACAGGGCCTACGAGCAGTACTTC
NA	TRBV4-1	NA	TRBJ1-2	CASSQATGYGYTF	TGCGCCAGCAGCCAGGCGACAGGTTATGGCTACACCTTC
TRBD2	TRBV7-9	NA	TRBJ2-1	CASSLGEWTGGLNEQFF	TGTGCCAGCAGCTTAGGCGAGTGGACGGGGGGGCTGAATGAGCAGTTCTTC
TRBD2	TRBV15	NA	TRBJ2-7	CATSRSASGGREQYF	TGTGCCACCAGCAGATCGGCTAGCGGGGGCCGCGAGCAGTACTTC
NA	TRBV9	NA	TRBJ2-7	CASSAGAAEQYF	TGTGCCAGCAGCGCCGGAGCGGCCGAGCAGTACTTC
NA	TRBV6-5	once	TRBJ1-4	CASSYGAGGEKLFF	TGTGCCAGCAGTTACGGGGCCGGCGGTGAAAAACTGTTTTTT
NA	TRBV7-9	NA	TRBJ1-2	CASSLAHGNGYTF	TGTGCCAGCAGCTTAGCTCATGGAAATGGCTACACCTTC
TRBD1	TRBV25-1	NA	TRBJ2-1	CASGPLGTGATNEQFF	TGTGCCAGCGGACCCCTCGGGACAGGGGCAACCAATGAGCAGTTCTTC
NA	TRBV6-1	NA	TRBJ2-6	CASSEDLYVEGTGANVLTF	TGTGCCAGCAGTGAAGATTTATATGTCGAGGGAACTGGGGCCAACGTCCTGACTTTC
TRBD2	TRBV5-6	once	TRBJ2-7	CASSPGGGGTYEQYF	TGTGCCAGCAGCCCGGGCGGCGGGGGGACTTACGAGCAGTACTTC
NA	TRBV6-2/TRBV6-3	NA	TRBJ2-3	CASSYPVEVQYF	TGTGCCAGCAGTTACCCCGTAGAGGTGCAGTATTTT
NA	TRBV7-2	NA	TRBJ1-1	CASSLGPGQQNTEAFF	TGTGCCAGCAGCTTAGGCCCGGGGCAGCAGAACACTGAAGCTTTCTTT
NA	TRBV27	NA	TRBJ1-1	CASSFSPNTEAFF	TGTGCCAGCAGTTTTTCCCCGAACACTGAAGCTTTCTTT
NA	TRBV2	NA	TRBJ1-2	CASSEGVGYTF	TGTGCCAGCAGTGAAGGTGTTGGCTACACCTTC
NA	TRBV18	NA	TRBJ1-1	CASSRTEGVEAFF	TGTGCCAGCTCGCGTACAGAGGGGGTTGAAGCTTTCTTT
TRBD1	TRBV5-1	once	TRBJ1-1	CASSPTGRGTEAFF	TGCGCCAGCAGCCCGACAGGGAGGGGGACTGAAGCTTTCTTT
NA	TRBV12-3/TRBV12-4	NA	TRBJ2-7	CASSLGVAQYF	TGTGCCAGCAGTTTAGGGGTCGCGCAGTACTTC
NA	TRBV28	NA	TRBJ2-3	CASSYASTDTQYF	TGTGCCAGCAGTTACGCGAGCACAGATACGCAGTATTTT
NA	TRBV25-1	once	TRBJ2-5	CASSSSRETQYF	TGTGCCAGCAGTTCGTCCCGGGAGACCCAGTACTTC
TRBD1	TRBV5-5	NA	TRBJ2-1	CASKQGGLNEQFF	TGTGCCAGCAAACAGGGGGGTCTGAATGAGCAGTTCTTC
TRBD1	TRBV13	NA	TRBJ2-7	CASSEGQDREQYF	TGTGCCAGCAGCGAGGGACAGGACCGCGAGCAGTACTTC
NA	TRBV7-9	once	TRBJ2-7	CASLSGGSYEQYF	TGTGCCAGTCTAAGTGGGGGGAGCTACGAGCAGTACTTC
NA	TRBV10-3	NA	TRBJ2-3	CAISHPRGGPTDTQYF	TGTGCCATCAGCCACCCGAGGGGGGGGCCCACAGATACGCAGTATTTT
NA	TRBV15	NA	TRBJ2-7	CATSRGGDSYEQYF	TGTGCCACCAGCAGAGGGGGGGATTCCTACGAGCAGTACTTC